This T cell receptor (beta chain) derives from a study of blood T cell repertoires in COVID-19. The overall study: Material from acute and convalescent COVID-19 was sourced from the United States, Italy and Spain.

This clone was counted a single time. Methods used by the authors: The assay estimated nucleated cells by amplifying reference gene primers. Clones were sequenced by immunoSEQ multiplex PCR, and TCRdb holds only the in-frame ones, with some missing. D and trimming were read from the DNA, whereas the V and J calls and clone size are those reported in that table. The profile covers tens of thousands of clones, with 75% to 90% appearing a single time and around 15% taken by the ten largest. The CDR3 is made up of 17 amino acids. The germline V gene encodes CDR1 SNHLY and CDR2 FYNNEI. Trimming cost V 5 bases and J 4 bases; bases outside gene matches: 8.

This receptor was taken from a male donor with acute or convalescent COVID-19. The chain couples TRBV2 to TRBJ2-1; TRBD2 aligns across 13 bases. Sequenced material: peripheral blood. CDR3: CASSPFGLAGAYNEQFF. CDR3 sequence (DNA): TGTGCCAGCAGTCCTTTCGGACTAGCGGGGGCTTACAATGAGCAGTTCTTC.